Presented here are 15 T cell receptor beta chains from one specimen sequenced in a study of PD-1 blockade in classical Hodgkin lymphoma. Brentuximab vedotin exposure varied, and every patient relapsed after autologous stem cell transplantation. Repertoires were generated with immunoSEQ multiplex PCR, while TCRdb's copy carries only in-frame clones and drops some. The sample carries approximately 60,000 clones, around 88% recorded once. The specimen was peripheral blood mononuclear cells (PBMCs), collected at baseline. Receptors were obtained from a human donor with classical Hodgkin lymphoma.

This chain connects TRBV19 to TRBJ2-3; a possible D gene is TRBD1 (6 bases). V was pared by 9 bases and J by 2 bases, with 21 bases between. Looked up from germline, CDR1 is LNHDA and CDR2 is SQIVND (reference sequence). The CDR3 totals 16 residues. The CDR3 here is CASSEGRAGVTDTQYF. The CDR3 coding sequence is TGTGCCAGCTCAGAGGGCCGTGCAGGGGTCACAGATACGCAGTATTTT.

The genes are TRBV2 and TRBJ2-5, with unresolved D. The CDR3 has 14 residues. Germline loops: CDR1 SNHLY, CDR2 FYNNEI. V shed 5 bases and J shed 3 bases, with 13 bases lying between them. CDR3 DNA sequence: TGTGCCAGCAGTTTTGATCGTGGTGAAGAGACCCAGTACTTC. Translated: CASSFDRGEETQYF.

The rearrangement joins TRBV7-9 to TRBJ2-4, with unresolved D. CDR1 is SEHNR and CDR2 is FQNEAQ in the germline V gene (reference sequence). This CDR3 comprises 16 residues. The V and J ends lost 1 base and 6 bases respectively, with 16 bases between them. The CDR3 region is CASSLVGFGRRNIQYF. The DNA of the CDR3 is TGTGCCAGCAGCTTAGTGGGCTTCGGTAGGAGAAACATTCAGTACTTC.

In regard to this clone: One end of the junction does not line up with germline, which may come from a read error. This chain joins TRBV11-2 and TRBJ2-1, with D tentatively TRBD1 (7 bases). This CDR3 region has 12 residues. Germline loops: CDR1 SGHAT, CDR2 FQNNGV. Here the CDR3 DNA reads TGTGCCAGCAGCTCCCCGGAGGGGGCCCAGGTCTTC. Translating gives CASSSPEGAQVF.

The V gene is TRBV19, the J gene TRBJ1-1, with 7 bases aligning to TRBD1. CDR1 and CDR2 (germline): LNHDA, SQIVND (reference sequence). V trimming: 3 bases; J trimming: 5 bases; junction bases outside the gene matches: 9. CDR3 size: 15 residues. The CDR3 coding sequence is TGTGCCAGTAGTATGTTAGAGGGGGCGGCTACTGAAGCTTTCTTT. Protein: CASSMLEGAATEAFF.

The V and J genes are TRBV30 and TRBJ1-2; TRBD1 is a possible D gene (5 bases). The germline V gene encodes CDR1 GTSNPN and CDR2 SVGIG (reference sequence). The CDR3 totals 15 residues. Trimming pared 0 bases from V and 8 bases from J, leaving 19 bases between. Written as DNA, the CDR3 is TGTGCCTGGAGTGTACTCGTGGGCGGTGAGGGGGGCTACACCTTC. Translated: CAWSVLVGGEGGYTF.

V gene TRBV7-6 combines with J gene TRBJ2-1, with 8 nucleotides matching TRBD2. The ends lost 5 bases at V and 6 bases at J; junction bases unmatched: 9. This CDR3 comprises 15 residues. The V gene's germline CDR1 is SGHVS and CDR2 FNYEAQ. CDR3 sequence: CASSPPSGGANEQFF. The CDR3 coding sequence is TGTGCCAGCAGCCCCCCCAGCGGGGGAGCCAATGAGCAGTTCTTC.

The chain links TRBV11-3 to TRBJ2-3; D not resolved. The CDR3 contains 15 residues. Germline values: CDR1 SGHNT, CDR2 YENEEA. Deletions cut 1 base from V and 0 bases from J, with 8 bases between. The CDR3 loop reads CASSLARASTDTQYF. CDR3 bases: TGTGCCAGCAGCTTAGCCCGGGCAAGCACAGATACGCAGTATTTT.

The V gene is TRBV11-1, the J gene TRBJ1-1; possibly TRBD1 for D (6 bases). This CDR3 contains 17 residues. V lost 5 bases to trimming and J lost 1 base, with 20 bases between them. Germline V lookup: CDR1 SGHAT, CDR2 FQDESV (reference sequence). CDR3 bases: TGTGCCAGCAGCAGAAATGCGGACAGACTGGGGAACACTGAAGCTTTCTTT. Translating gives CASSRNADRLGNTEAFF. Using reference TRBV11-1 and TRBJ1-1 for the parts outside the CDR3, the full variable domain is EAEVAQSPRYKITEKSQAVAFWCDPISGHATLYWYRQILGQGPELLVQFQDESVVDDSQLPKDRFSAERLKGVDSTLKIQPAELGDSAMYLCASSRNADRLGNTEAFFGQGTRLTVV.

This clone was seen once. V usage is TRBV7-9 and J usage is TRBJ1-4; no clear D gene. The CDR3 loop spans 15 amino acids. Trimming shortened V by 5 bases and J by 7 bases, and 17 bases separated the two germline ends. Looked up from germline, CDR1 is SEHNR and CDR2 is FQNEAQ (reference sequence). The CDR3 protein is CASSPTFLSGEKLFF. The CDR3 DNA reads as TGTGCCAGCAGCCCGACTTTCTTATCGGGTGAAAAACTGTTTTTT.

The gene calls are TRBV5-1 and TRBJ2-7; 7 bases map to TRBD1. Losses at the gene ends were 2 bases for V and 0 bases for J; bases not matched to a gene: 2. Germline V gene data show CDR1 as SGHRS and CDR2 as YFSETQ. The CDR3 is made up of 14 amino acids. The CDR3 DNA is TGCGCCAGCAGCTTATCAGGGGGCTCCTACGAGCAGTACTTC. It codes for CASSLSGGSYEQYF.

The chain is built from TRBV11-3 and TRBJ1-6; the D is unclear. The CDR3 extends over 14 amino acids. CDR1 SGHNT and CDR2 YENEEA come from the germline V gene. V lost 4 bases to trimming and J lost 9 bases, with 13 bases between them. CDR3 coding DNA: TGTGCCAGCAGCTCCAGGACGGCGACTTCACCCCTCCACTTT. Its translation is CASSSRTATSPLHF.

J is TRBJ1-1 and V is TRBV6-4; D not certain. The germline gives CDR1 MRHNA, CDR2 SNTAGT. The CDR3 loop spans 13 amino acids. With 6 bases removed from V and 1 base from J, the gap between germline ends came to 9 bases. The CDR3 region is CASSEDGNTEAFF. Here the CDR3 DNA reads TGTGCCAGCAGCGAGGACGGGAACACTGAAGCTTTCTTT.

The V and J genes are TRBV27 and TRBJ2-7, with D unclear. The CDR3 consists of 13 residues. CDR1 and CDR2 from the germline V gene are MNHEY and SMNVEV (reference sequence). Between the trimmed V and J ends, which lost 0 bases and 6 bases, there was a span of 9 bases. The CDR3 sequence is CASSLSEDGEQYF. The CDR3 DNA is TGTGCCAGCAGTTTATCAGAGGACGGCGAGCAGTACTTC.

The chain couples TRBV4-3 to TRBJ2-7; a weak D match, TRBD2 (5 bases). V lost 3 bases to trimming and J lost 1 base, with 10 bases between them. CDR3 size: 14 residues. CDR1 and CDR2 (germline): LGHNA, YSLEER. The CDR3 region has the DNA TGCGCCAGCAGCCAGACCCGGGGATCCTACGAGCAGTACTTC. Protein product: CASSQTRGSYEQYF.